Following are 11 T cell receptor beta chains from one sample sequenced in a study of T cells in narcolepsy. Repertoires were generated with immunoSEQ multiplex PCR, while TCRdb's copy carries only in-frame clones and drops some. This repertoire shows roughly 23,000 clones, about 81% found once; its top ten account for roughly 4%. Sequencing was carried out using memory (CD45RA-) CD4+ T cells from blood. The receptors originated from a human donor in good health.

The J gene is TRBJ2-5, the V gene TRBV25-1; D may be TRBD1 (7 bases). The CDR3 loop spans 16 amino acids. Trimming stripped 6 bases from V and 9 bases from J, with 26 bases between. Per the germline V gene, CDR1 is MGHDK and CDR2 is SYGVNS. In nucleotides, the CDR3 is TGTGCCAGCAGCAGGGGGTCTGGCACAAAATGGGAGGCCCAGTACTTC. It translates to CASSRGSGTKWEAQYF.

This rearrangement joins TRBV18 to TRBJ2-2; no definite D call. CDR3 length: 14 amino acids. Per the germline V gene, CDR1 is KGHSH and CDR2 is LQKENI. V lost 4 bases, J lost 4 bases, and 10 bases lay in between. The CDR3 loop reads CASSRSTFTGELFF. The CDR3 bases are TGTGCCAGCTCACGCTCTACCTTCACCGGGGAGCTGTTTTTT.

Concerning this clone: One junction end disagrees with the germline gene, perhaps due to a read error. The chain is built from TRBV9 and TRBJ2-3; 8 positions agree with TRBD2. Germline V lookup: CDR1 SGDLS, CDR2 YYNGEE. The CDR3 extends over 17 amino acids. CDR3 in amino acids: CARSVGSGGGSGDTQYF. In DNA form, the CDR3 reads TGTGCCCGCAGCGTAGGTAGTGGCGGGGGGTCAGGGGATACGCAGTATTTT.

The chain has TRBV15 and TRBJ1-1; no clear D. CDR1 and CDR2 (germline): LNHNV, YYDKDF (reference sequence). The V end was cut by 3 bases, the J end by 4 bases, with 15 bases between. CDR3 size: 15 residues. This CDR3 reads CATSSLSGGPTEAFF. As DNA, the CDR3 is TGTGCCACCAGCAGCCTATCAGGAGGACCCACTGAAGCTTTCTTT.

This clone was picked up a small number of times. The V and J genes are TRBV2 and TRBJ2-5, with unresolved D. CDR1 SNHLY and CDR2 FYNNEI come from the germline V gene. The V and J ends lost 3 bases and 4 bases respectively, with 15 bases between them. This CDR3 region has 15 residues. CDR3 DNA sequence: TGTGCCAGCAGTGATCAGGCATCTCGAGGAGAGACCCAGTACTTC. Its protein is CASSDQASRGETQYF.

The rearrangement uses TRBV2 and TRBJ1-2; tentatively, D is TRBD1 (5 bases). Trimming stripped 3 bases from V and 7 bases from J, with 9 bases between. The CDR3 loop spans 12 amino acids. In germline, CDR1 is SNHLY, CDR2 FYNNEI. The CDR3 sequence: CASSEGRGGYTF. The DNA of the CDR3 is TGTGCCAGCAGTGAGGGGAGGGGTGGCTACACCTTC.

V usage is TRBV7-9 and J usage is TRBJ2-1; TRBD1 agrees at 9 bases. V gave up 7 bases and J gave up 5 bases; unmatched junction bases: 15. Germline CDR1 SEHNR, CDR2 FQNEAQ (reference sequence). The CDR3 extends over 17 amino acids. Here the CDR3 DNA reads TGTGCCAGCACCGATTCTACCCGGACAGGGGCAAACAATGAGCAGTTCTTC. Translating it yields CASTDSTRTGANNEQFF.

The chain is built from TRBV7-9 and TRBJ2-6, with 7 nucleotides matching TRBD1. V was pared by 11 bases and J by 2 bases, with 9 bases of the junction left unmatched. Germline-derived CDR1 and CDR2 are SEHNR and FQNEAQ (reference sequence). The CDR3 totals 15 residues. Here the CDR3 reads CAGPAGGAGANVLTF. The CDR3 coding sequence is TGTGCCGGCCCGGCAGGGGGAGCTGGGGCCAACGTCCTGACTTTC.

The chain is built from TRBV7-6 and TRBJ1-4, with a possible D match to TRBD1 (5 bases). CDR1 is SGHVS, CDR2 FNYEAQ, per germline. The V end lost 5 bases, the J end lost 6 bases, and 13 bases lay between the germline ends. The length of the CDR3 is 14 residues. The CDR3 protein is CASSPAGRDEKLFF. The CDR3 coding sequence is TGTGCCAGCAGCCCCGCAGGGCGGGATGAAAAACTGTTTTTT.

The chain recombines TRBV5-1 with TRBJ2-5, with no clear D. The DNA end is more similar to TRBJ2-7, so the J call may be wrong. CDR1 and CDR2 from the germline V gene are SGHRS and YFSETQ. The length of the CDR3 is 13 residues. CDR3 DNA sequence: TGCGCCAGCAGCCCGGCCCCCAGCGCCGAGCAGTACTTC. Translated: CASSPAPSAEQYF.

This rearrangement joins TRBV19 to TRBJ2-2; 7 bases align to TRBD1. CDR1 is LNHDA, CDR2 SQIVND, per germline (reference sequence). J gave up 3 bases and V 7 bases, and 8 bases lay outside the gene matches. The CDR3 contains 15 residues. This CDR3 reads CASKGGGLYTGELFF. The DNA for the CDR3 is TGTGCCAGTAAAGGGGGCGGATTGTACACCGGGGAGCTGTTTTTT.